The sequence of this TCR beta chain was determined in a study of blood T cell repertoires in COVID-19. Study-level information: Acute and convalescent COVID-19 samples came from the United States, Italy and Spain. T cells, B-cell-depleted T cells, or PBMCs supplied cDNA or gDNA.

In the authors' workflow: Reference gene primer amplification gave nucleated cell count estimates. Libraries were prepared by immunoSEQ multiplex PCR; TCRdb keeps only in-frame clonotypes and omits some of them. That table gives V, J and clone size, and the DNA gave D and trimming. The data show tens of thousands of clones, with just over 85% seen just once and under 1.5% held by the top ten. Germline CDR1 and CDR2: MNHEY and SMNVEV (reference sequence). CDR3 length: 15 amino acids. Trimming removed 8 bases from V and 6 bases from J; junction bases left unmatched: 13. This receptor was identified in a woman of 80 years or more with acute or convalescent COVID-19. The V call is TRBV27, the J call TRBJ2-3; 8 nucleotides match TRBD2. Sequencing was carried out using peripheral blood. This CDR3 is CASVPLAGEGDTQYF. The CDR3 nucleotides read TGTGCCAGCGTTCCCCTAGCGGGTGAAGGTGATACGCAGTATTTT.